The 13 T cell receptor beta chains in this list originate from one sample, sequenced in a study of identical twins' blood T cells. TCRdb processed the 5' RACE reads anew with MiXCR; each CDR3 protein has one entry. The sample has several hundred distinct CDR3 sequences, 69% seen once. Specimen: PBMCs. These receptors were collected from a woman between 18 and 50 years old in good health.

This clonotype was found a few times. The chain has TRBV11-3 and TRBJ1-4, with D uncertain. This CDR3 has 17 amino acids. The germline gives CDR1 SGHNT, CDR2 YENEEA. The V gene lost 7 bases and the J gene lost 0 bases, with 18 bases spanning the gap. The CDR3 here is CASIPPPRFATNEKLFF. The CDR3 nucleotides read TGTGCCAGCATCCCACCACCCAGATTTGCAACTAATGAAAAACTGTTTTTT. Filled out from reference TRBV11-3 and TRBJ1-4, the complete variable domain reads EAGVVQSPRYKIIEKKQPVAFWCNPISGHNTLYWYLQNLGQGPELLIRYENEEAVDDSQLPKDRFSAERLKGVDSTLKIQPAELGDSAVYLCASIPPPRFATNEKLFFGSGTQLSVL.

The chain carries TRBV6-2 or TRBV6-3 and TRBJ1-1; possible D gene TRBD1, 5 bases. CDR3 length equals 14 residues. The germline V gene encodes CDR1 MNHEY and CDR2 SVGEGT. V shed 1 base and J shed 1 base, with 7 bases lying between them. CDR3 bases: TGTGCCAGCAGTTACTGGGGGGAGAACACTGAAGCTTTCTTT. Residues: CASSYWGENTEAFF.

The rearrangement joins TRBV3-1 to TRBJ1-1; TRBD1 might be the D (6 bases). CDR1 is LGHDT and CDR2 is YNNKEL in the germline V gene (reference sequence). V was shortened by 7 bases and J by 1 base, with 10 bases between the two germline ends. CDR3 length equals 13 residues. CDR3 sequence (DNA): TGTGCCAGCAATCTCAGGGGGAACACTGAAGCTTTCTTT. It translates to CASNLRGNTEAFF. Complete variable domain (other parts from reference TRBV3-1 and TRBJ1-1): DTAVSQTPKYLVTQMGNDKSIKCEQNLGHDTMYWYKQDSKKFLKIMFSYNNKELIINETVPNRFSPKSPDKAHLNLHINSLELGDSAVYFCASNLRGNTEAFFGQGTRLTVV.

V usage is TRBV4-1 and J usage is TRBJ1-2; D perhaps matches TRBD1 (6 bases). This CDR3 has 14 residues. Germline V gene lookup returns CDR1 MGHRA and CDR2 YSYEKL. The ends were cut back, 1 base at V and 6 bases at J, with 12 bases in the middle. The CDR3 DNA is TGCGCCAGCAGCCAAGTTGGGACAAAGGATGGCTACACCTTC. Amino acid sequence: CASSQVGTKDGYTF.

V gene TRBV6-5 combines with J gene TRBJ1-1; TRBD1 agrees at 7 bases. Germline CDR1 MNHEY, CDR2 SVGAGI. V gave up 4 bases and J gave up 4 bases; unmatched junction bases: 6. This CDR3 contains 14 residues. The CDR3 sequence: CASSLGGVATEAFF. In DNA, the CDR3 is TGTGCCAGCAGTTTAGGGGGCGTCGCCACTGAAGCTTTCTTT.

The chain employs TRBV18 and TRBJ1-5; no definite D call. CDR1 KGHSH and CDR2 LQKENI come from the germline V gene. The CDR3 is made up of 16 amino acids. V was trimmed by 0 bases and J by 2 bases, leaving 11 bases between them. Here the CDR3 DNA reads TGTGCCAGCTCACCACCAGGCAGGCTTCGCAATCAGCCCCAGCATTTT. Translating it yields CASSPPGRLRNQPQHF.

This chain uses TRBV12-3 or TRBV12-4 with TRBJ1-1; D not certain. This CDR3 is built from 15 residues. With 5 bases removed from V and 9 bases from J, the gap between germline ends came to 22 bases. As DNA, the CDR3 is TGTGCCAGCAGTCCACGACTATCGGGAGAGCCTAAAGCTTTCTTT. Its translation: CASSPRLSGEPKAFF.

This clonotype has a handful of counts. This chain links TRBV12-3 or TRBV12-4 with TRBJ1-3, with D uncertain. Trimming removed 2 bases at V and 3 bases at J, with 8 bases between. The CDR3 is made up of 14 amino acids. CDR3 protein: CASSLPGGGNTIYF. The DNA of the CDR3 is TGTGCCAGCAGTTTACCGGGAGGTGGAAACACCATATATTTT.

In DNA form, the CDR3 reads TGCGCCAGCCGGAGGGGCCAGGGGAACACTGAAGCTTTCTTT. This encodes CASRRGQGNTEAFF. The rearrangement links TRBV4-1 to TRBJ1-1; possibly TRBD1 for D (5 bases). The germline V gene has CDR1 MGHRA and CDR2 YSYEKL. V was cut by 8 bases and J by 1 base, with 14 bases left in between. This CDR3 has 14 residues.

The rearrangement joins TRBV4-1 to TRBJ1-2; weak D call: TRBD1 (5 bases). Trimming cost V 0 bases and J 1 base, with 15 bases left between them. Germline values: CDR1 MGHRA, CDR2 YSYEKL. This CDR3 spans 17 amino acids. CDR3 residues: CASSQEWDDGVNYGYTF. The CDR3 nucleotides are TGCGCCAGCAGCCAAGAATGGGACGACGGTGTTAACTATGGCTACACCTTC.

J is TRBJ2-1 and V is TRBV27, with 7 bases lining up with TRBD2. This CDR3 region has 15 residues. Germline loops: CDR1 MNHEY, CDR2 SMNVEV (reference sequence). J lost 8 bases, V lost 2 bases, and 9 bases had no gene match. CDR3 residues: CASSLGRAGRYEQFF. The CDR3 nucleotides read TGTGCCAGCAGTTTAGGGAGGGCAGGGCGCTATGAGCAGTTCTTC.

This clonotype appeared a few times. The J gene is TRBJ1-1, the V gene TRBV15; D call uncertain. The CDR3 loop spans 14 amino acids. The V gene's germline CDR1 is LNHNV and CDR2 YYDKDF (reference sequence). Trimming shortened V by 0 bases and J by 1 base, and 6 bases separated the two germline ends. CDR3 bases: TGTGCCACCAGCAGAGACGGCAGGAACACTGAAGCTTTCTTT. As protein: CATSRDGRNTEAFF. The full variable domain, with the rest looked up from reference TRBV15 and TRBJ1-1, is DAMVIQNPRYQVTQFGKPVTLSCSQTLNHNVMYWYQQKSSQAPKLLFHYYDKDFNNEADTPDNFQSRRPNTSFCFLDIRSPGLGDTAMYLCATSRDGRNTEAFFGQGTRLTVV.

The CDR3 region is CASSQSWETEAFF. In nucleotides, the CDR3 is TGCGCCAGCAGTCAATCTTGGGAAACTGAAGCTTTCTTT. The genes are TRBV23-1 and TRBJ1-1, with D unresolved. TRBV23-1 counts as an open reading frame of uncertain function. V shed 0 bases and J shed 5 bases, with 7 bases lying between them. The CDR3 is 13 residues long.